Given below is one TCR beta chain in context. In the original workflow: It was from reference gene primer amplification that nucleated cell counts were estimated. Clones were read by immunoSEQ multiplex PCR, and TCRdb kept only the in-frame ones, dropping some. V, J and clone size reflect that table, while D and trimming were determined from the DNA. The sample includes about 120,000 clones, roughly four fifths of them seen just once. The germline V gene encodes CDR1 MNHEY and CDR2 SVGAGI. V lost 4 bases to trimming and J lost 5 bases, with 9 bases between them. CDR3 length equals 13 residues. The data belong to a study of blood T cell repertoires in COVID-19. In the study overall: The United States, Italy and Spain were the sources of the acute and convalescent COVID-19 samples. PBMCs, B-cell-depleted T cells, or T cells were the source of the cDNA or gDNA that made up the material.

This receptor was identified in a human donor in a cohort sampled during active COVID-19. The chain uses TRBV6-5 and TRBJ2-4; weak D call: TRBD1 (6 bases). The sequencing sample was made of peripheral blood. CDR3 coding DNA: TGTGCCAGCAGTTCGGACAGAGAAAACATTCAGTACTTC. This encodes CASSSDRENIQYF.